The 7 T cell receptor beta chains in this list originate from one sample, sequenced in a study of blood T cell repertoires in COVID-19. The method was immunoSEQ multiplex PCR; TCRdb's version includes in-frame clones alone and lacks a portion of them. The repertoire holds 70,000 to 80,000 clones, roughly three quarters seen once, with 10% to 15% in the top ten. Sequencing input: peripheral blood. The receptors shown here come from a human donor in a cohort sampled during active COVID-19.

This clone appeared once. The chain couples TRBV7-2 to TRBJ1-2; D is unclear. The CDR3 length is 15 residues. V lost 4 bases and J lost 6, with 18 bases in between. Germline V lookup: CDR1 SGHTA, CDR2 FQGNSA. CDR3 DNA: TGTGCCAGCAGCTCCCAGGTAATAGGTGGCGATGGCTACACCTTC. Its protein is CASSSQVIGGDGYTF.

This chain joins TRBV6-1 and TRBJ1-5; TRBD1 matches at 7 bases. The CDR3 has 16 amino acids. V lost 4 bases and J lost 1; bases outside the gene matches: 7. Germline V gives CDR1 MNHNS, CDR2 SASEGT. The CDR3 sequence is CASSGNDRVSNQPQHF. DNA of the CDR3: TGTGCCAGCAGTGGGAACGACAGGGTGAGCAATCAGCCCCAGCATTTT.

The chain carries TRBV10-2 and TRBJ1-6, with 8 bases lining up with TRBD1. This CDR3 contains 15 residues. V lost 7 bases, J lost 9 bases, and 11 bases stayed unmatched. Germline CDR1 WSHSY, CDR2 SAAADI. CDR3 in DNA: TGCGCCAGCACCGAGGGGGCAGGGGGCTTTTCACCCCTCCACTTT. Translating gives CASTEGAGGFSPLHF.

V gene TRBV19 combines with J gene TRBJ2-5; TRBD1 matches 9 bases. V trimming: 4 bases; J trimming: 4 bases; junction bases outside the gene matches: 7. This CDR3 spans 15 amino acids. Germline loops: CDR1 LNHDA, CDR2 SQIVND (reference sequence). The CDR3 nucleotides are TGTGCCAGTAGTAAAGGACAGGGGTTTCCAGAGACCCAGTACTTC. Amino acid sequence: CASSKGQGFPETQYF.

The rearrangement joins TRBV28 to TRBJ2-2; 7 bases line up with TRBD1. Germline values: CDR1 MDHEN, CDR2 SYDVKM. This CDR3 comprises 16 residues. The ends lost 1 base at V and 4 bases at J; junction bases unmatched: 6. The CDR3 nucleotides are TGTGCCAGCAGTTTATTCGTGGCAGGGGGCACCGGGGAGCTGTTTTTT. Its translation: CASSLFVAGGTGELFF.

The V and J genes are TRBV15 and TRBJ1-5, with D maybe TRBD1 (5 bases). The CDR3 sequence is 13 residues long. The V end lost 3 bases, the J end lost 10 bases, and 13 bases lay between the germline ends. Per germline, CDR1 LNHNV and CDR2 YYDKDF (reference sequence). In DNA, the CDR3 is TGTGCCACCAGCAGGGGGGTGGGGGGACCCCAGCATTTT. It codes for CATSRGVGGPQHF.

This clone showed up just a few times. The CDR3 loop reads CASSAGMGNSPLHF. CDR3 nucleotide sequence: TGCGCCAGCAGTGCAGGGATGGGTAATTCACCCCTCCACTTT. The chain links TRBV10-2 to TRBJ1-6, with D possibly TRBD1 on 5 matching bases. CDR1 and CDR2 (germline): WSHSY, SAAADI. V lost 4 bases, J lost 6 bases, and 10 bases lay in between. This CDR3 has 14 residues.